This TCR beta chain was sequenced in a study of cytomegalovirus exposure and HLA in healthy donors (dated by TCRdb to about 2017). For context, the study as a whole: An earlier analysis of 587 of the donors reported under 300 Gb of sequence data and some 110 million unique TCR beta sequences obtained from around 180 million T cells. Around 300 gigabases of sequencing data and 78 million or so unique TCR sequences were included in an early release covering 550 to 650 HLA-typed donors. Of the 300 to 500 genotyped donors, over 80% were placed in the genetic ancestry cluster associated with self-reported Caucasian donors. The aim of the study was to test whether cataloging public T cell receptors could identify signatures of past pathogen exposure. The study profiled the T cell repertoires of approximately 700 subjects by immunosequencing and related them to cytomegalovirus serostatus. A separate validation cohort of more than 100 different subjects was used in addition to the roughly 700-subject first cohort. To predict cytomegalovirus infection status, the study brought together high-throughput TCR immunosequencing, statistical association of individual TCRs with disease status, and machine learning. A later analysis re-examined previously published TCR beta repertoires from more than 600 donors and added high-resolution HLA genotyping to investigate patterns of TCR occurrence. Rather than drawing on any new phenotypic data, the later analysis identified candidate immune exposures from TCR beta sequences and the way those sequences occurred across donors. An earlier analysis of approximately 640 of the donors applied high-throughput TCR beta sequencing to assess whether each TCR beta V gene segment acted as functional or pseudogenic. Alongside the repertoire data, information on donor age, sex, ethnicity and CMV serostatus was compiled. A later genetic analysis took genome-wide SNP genotypes for about three fifths of the roughly 670 donors and used that subset as a discovery cohort. All discovery cohort repertoires had been generated using a single sequencing platform. HLA typing included class I and class II loci at four-digit resolution. Typing coverage differed by locus: A, B, C, DRB1 and DQB1 were typed in about 620-630 donors, DQA1 in 500 to 550, DPA1 in nearly 610, and DPB1 in just under 480. Four or five DR-DQ haplotypes were handled as single units for association and clustering because linkage in the cohort was strong. Among roughly 400 genotyped donors of the cohort, an average of approximately 240,000 unique TCR beta nucleotide sequences were sequenced per donor, about a sixth of them non-productive. General study outcomes and caveats: Most CMV-associated TCR beta chains appeared to be HLA-restricted in a later analysis, and the HLA associations seemed to be driven largely by CMV exposure. A group of highly shared sequence variants was considered likely to be a technical artifact of the sequencing pipeline. In a later analysis, HLA-associated TCR beta chains showed more clonal expansion and lower generation probabilities than non-associated chains that were equally common. Cytomegalovirus status was reported to be diagnosed by the classifier with high specificity and sensitivity in both the original and validation cohorts. In a later analysis, the rate of TCR association differed among HLA loci, with DRB1 alleles having the most associated TCRs and HLA-C alleles having the fewest. A later genetic analysis reported fewer N-insertions in productive TCRs among donors in an Asian-associated ancestry cluster than the approximately 700-donor mean. The study listed approximately 160 TCR beta chains as associated with cytomegalovirus. A few of the identified cytomegalovirus-associated TCR beta chains were confirmed in vitro to be specific for cytomegalovirus antigens. An association between a missense DCLRE1C variant and V-gene and J-gene trimming of TCR beta chains was found in a later genetic analysis and replicated in an independent cohort. At a false discovery rate of 0.05, a later analysis linked some 18,000 TCR beta sequences to specific HLA alleles. Because HLA typing was missing for some donors at each locus, association tests included only the typed subset. An earlier analysis of approximately 590 of the donors showed that most TCR beta V segments appeared in productive rearrangements either about 87% or about 30% of the time, which broadly matched IMGT annotations. In this cohort, only TCR beta chains were sequenced, and detectable features were limited by the absence of alpha or paired-chain data. A further reported finding was that TCR beta sequences accurately predicted the HLA-A and HLA-B alleles for most subjects in the first cohort. The authors suggested that the approach could potentially be generalized to other disease states and immunological phenotypes. Seventeen rarely observed V segments, including chromosome 9 orphons, were excluded from the earlier analysis of a few hundred of the donors because counts were too low. Presence/absence analyses assumed roughly uniform sequencing depth across donors, an assumption that may not hold. Across donors, most TCR sequences were observed very rarely, whereas some public TCRs were present in many individuals. For the cohort, immune exposure information was limited to CMV serostatus. Linkage disequilibrium might explain the correlated functional status among segregating V segments, but an unknown experimental factor could not be excluded. When HLA alleles, especially DR and DQ, strongly co-occurred, attributing TCR associations to individual alleles was difficult. In a later analysis, several top co-occurrence clusters were reported to appear linked to parvovirus B19, influenza, CMV and Epstein-Barr virus.

Library preparation employed the immunoSEQ multiplex PCR assay. For the multiplex PCR, a mixture combining 60 forward primers for TCR Vbeta segments and 13 reverse primers for TCR Jbeta segments was used. Amplification of the CDR3 region of rearranged TCR beta genes was performed with a multiplex PCR assay on genomic DNA. The amplified TCR beta libraries were sequenced on the Illumina HiSeq System as 87-base-pair reads. Concerning the study's data processing: Across the 500 to 700 repertoires, a later analysis counted 60 million to 90 million unique TCR beta chains, about 10 million of which were shared by at least two donors. A nearest-neighbor algorithm error-corrected the raw reads and collapsed the reads into unique sequences, merging closely related sequences to remove PCR and sequencing errors. V, D and J gene segments were assigned by aligning CDR3 sequences to IMGT reference sequences. For a sequence to be retained, at least a six-nucleotide match to both a V gene segment and a J gene segment was required. A rearrangement counted as productive if the CDR3 had no stop codons and remained in frame with V and J, and every other rearrangement counted as non-productive. CDR3 was defined by IMGT convention, running from the second conserved V-encoded cysteine to the conserved J-encoded phenylalanine. In an earlier analysis of approximately 590 of the donors, sequences lacking an unambiguous match to a single V gene segment were excluded. An earlier analysis of several hundred of the donors called V segments functional above 56.7% productive rearrangements and segregating when the between-donor standard deviation exceeded 5%. A statistical classification framework was built for diagnosing cytomegalovirus status from the catalog of TCR beta chain sequences. In a later analysis, TCR nucleotide sequences were compared against IMGT/GENE-DB human TR gene sequences so that V and J genes could be assigned. In a later analysis, CDR3 sequences and most-parsimonious VDJ recombination scenarios were assigned using the TCRdist pipeline. A later analysis defined each TCR beta chain by its CDR3 amino acid sequence plus V-gene family, and excluded reads lacking a unique V-gene family. In a later analysis, 550 to 650 highly shared, low-generation-probability nucleotide sequences were removed to address suspected cross-contamination and a sequencing artifact. In a later analysis, a clonal expansion index was calculated for each public chain from normalized within-repertoire ranks of inferred template counts. Generation probabilities in a later analysis came from a VDJ recombination model fitted to out-of-frame rearrangements, and those results were checked against IGoR. A later analysis scored TCR-TCR, TCR-HLA and TCR-CMV co-occurrence with hypergeometric tests, applying a repertoire-size bias correction to TCR pairs. False discovery rates were estimated in a later analysis by permuting HLA or CMV assignments 20 times. In a later analysis, co-occurring TCRs were grouped with DBSCAN, and TCRdist sequence similarity was added when clustering was performed within HLA-allele-positive subsets. For co-occurrence clustering, repertoires with fewer than 30,000 or more than 120,000 public chains were excluded, along with 5 or 6 repertoires with anomalous nucleotide sharing. TCRdb holds this immuneACCESS table with in-frame rearrangements only. Some clones are missing; in checked studies, unresolved V genes explain under half, and the rest has no known cause. Clone size and V and J calls were adopted from that table, with D and trimming inferred from the DNA. The table for this sample lists tens of thousands of clones; around 77% of them were counted only once. Roughly 5.1% of the sample goes to the ten largest clones.

A word on this clone: The antigen it binds to is not known. Per-base qualities were not stored, and no clone one base away is much larger.

In total, just over 650 healthy bone marrow donors made up the cohort. At the time of sampling, every cohort member was nominally healthy, though immune exposures that went unrecorded were likely present. The donor tested CMV seropositive and was one of the 289 seropositive cohort members. A peripheral blood sample was provided by each donor, and peripheral blood mononuclear cells were used for TCR beta sequencing. Genomic DNA extraction from the blood cell samples was performed with the Qiagen DNeasy Blood Extraction Kit. What was sequenced was PBMCs. This TCR was recovered from a male donor in good health and CMV-seropositive.

The nucleotides are TGTGCCAGCAGTGTTGGCAGGGCTTTGGGAAACACCATATATTTT. It codes for CASSVGRALGNTIYF. The sequence joins TRBV2 to TRBJ1-3; 5 matching bases give a weak D call of TRBD1. The CDR3 holds 15 amino acids from the cysteine to the phenylalanine. Of all the DNA, just the CDR3 is kept, 45 bases in frame from base 1. V is cut by 4 bases and J by 4 bases, and the space between the germline ends is 14 bases. As encoded in the germline V gene, CDR1 is SNHLY while CDR2 is FYNNEI. Beyond the CDR3, the reference TRBV2 and TRBJ1-3 genes provide the residues; the full variable domain reads: EPEVTQTPSHQVTQMGQEVILRCVPISNHLYFYWYRQILGQKVEFLVSFYNNEISEKSEIFDDQFSVERPDGSNFTLKIRSTKLEDSAMYFCASSVGRALGNTIYFGEGSWLTVV.